The 26 T cell receptor beta chains reported below all come from one sample, sequenced in a study of cytomegalovirus exposure and HLA in healthy donors. PCR amplification relied on 60 Vbeta primers (plus 13 Jbeta primers). Sequencing was performed with immunoSEQ multiplex PCR; in TCRdb, only in-frame clones are kept and a portion is missing. The sample shows about 150,000 clones, 70% to 80% of them seen only once. The sequenced sample consisted of PBMCs. These receptors were taken from a man aged 25-40 years in good health and CMV-seropositive.

As for this clone: Other DNA sequences in this sample translate to the same CDR3. CDR3 DNA sequence: TGTGCCAGCAGCTTAGTATCGGGTACTTCGGGAAACACCATATATTTT. Translated, it gives CASSLVSGTSGNTIYF. This rearrangement joins TRBV7-9 to TRBJ1-3; the D is unclear. The V gene lost 1 base and the J gene lost 4 bases, with 14 bases spanning the gap. CDR1 SEHNR and CDR2 FQNEAQ come from the germline V gene (reference sequence). CDR3 length equals 16 residues.

The CDR3 DNA sequence: TGTGCCAGCAGGGGAGGGCACACTGAAGCTTTCTTT. This translates into CASRGGHTEAFF. This chain links TRBV6-1 with TRBJ1-1, with no clear D. Germline V gene sequence: CDR1 MNHNS, CDR2 SASEGT. The CDR3 is made up of 12 amino acids. Trimming left V 6 bases short and J 3 bases short, with 8 bases between.

This chain uses TRBV3-2 with TRBJ1-5. TRBV3-2 is a pseudogene locus. This CDR3 region has 9 residues. This CDR3 reads CATDGGTHF. The CDR3 DNA sequence: TGTGCCACCGATGGCGGGACGCATTTT.

This clone was seen more than once but under ten times. The chain uses TRBV19 and TRBJ1-5; 7 positions match TRBD1. Germline CDR1 and CDR2: LNHDA and SQIVND (reference sequence). This CDR3 contains 15 residues. Germline trimming cut 6 bases from V and 5 bases from J; bases unmatched to any gene: 10. The CDR3 sequence is CASRTGQLVYQPQHF. The CDR3 DNA sequence: TGTGCCAGTAGAACGGGACAGCTGGTATATCAGCCCCAGCATTTT.

This chain uses TRBV12-5 with TRBJ2-5; 10 bases line up with TRBD2. The V segment lost 6 bases and the J segment 1 base; nucleotides outside the gene matches: 5. The germline V gene has CDR1 LGHNT and CDR2 FRNRAP. The CDR3 is made up of 15 amino acids. This CDR3 is CASGEGLALQETQYF. CDR3 DNA sequence: TGTGCTAGTGGAGAGGGACTAGCGCTCCAAGAGACCCAGTACTTC.

The CDR3 here is CASSLADSGYNEQFF. The DNA of the CDR3 is TGTGCCAGCAGCTTAGCGGATTCGGGGTACAATGAGCAGTTCTTC. The chain links TRBV13 to TRBJ2-1, with D possibly matching TRBD2 (5 bases). CDR1 and CDR2 from the germline V gene are PRHDT and FYEKMQ (reference sequence). Between the trimmed V and J ends, which lost 1 base and 4 bases, there was a span of 11 bases. The CDR3 covers 15 residues.

J is TRBJ1-5 and V is TRBV7-2; tentative D call: TRBD1 (6 bases). The germline V gene encodes CDR1 SGHTA and CDR2 FQGNSA. Between the trimmed V and J ends, which lost 5 bases and 4 bases, there was a span of 9 bases. This CDR3 spans 13 amino acids. The CDR3 bases are TGTGCCAGCAGCCCAGACAGGAATCAGCCCCAGCATTTT. Its translation is CASSPDRNQPQHF. The full variable domain, its missing parts supplied by reference TRBV7-2 and TRBJ1-5, is GAGVSQSPSNKVTEKGKDVELRCDPISGHTALYWYRQSLGQGLEFLIYFQGNSAPDKSGLPSDRFSAERTGGSVSTLTIQRTQQEDSAVYLCASSPDRNQPQHFGDGTRLSIL.

This clone occurred a few times. The CDR3 coding sequence is TGTGCCAGTAGTTTCCGACTGGATAACTACGAGCAGTACTTC. This sequence encodes CASSFRLDNYEQYF. The chain couples TRBV19 to TRBJ2-7; D ambiguous. CDR3 length: 14 residues. Deletions cut 5 bases from V and 3 bases from J, with 14 bases between. Germline V gene data show CDR1 as LNHDA and CDR2 as SQIVND (reference sequence).

V gene TRBV2 combines with J gene TRBJ2-5; 9 bases are a match to TRBD1. V dropped 0 bases and J dropped 5; count of bases not matched to a gene: 4. The germline V gene has CDR1 SNHLY and CDR2 FYNNEI. The CDR3 contains 15 residues. Here the CDR3 DNA reads TGTGCCAGCAGTGAAGCGAGACAGGGGGTGGAGACCCAGTACTTC. Its protein is CASSEARQGVETQYF.

This chain links TRBV4-1 with TRBJ2-2; TRBD2 matches at 10 bases. CDR3 size: 19 residues. The J segment lost 4 bases and the V segment lost 4 bases, leaving 15 bases of the junction unmatched. From germline, CDR1 is MGHRA and CDR2 YSYEKL. CDR3 amino acids: CASSRRDQSGRATTGELFF. The CDR3 DNA sequence: TGCGCCAGCAGCCGACGCGACCAGAGCGGGAGGGCAACCACCGGGGAGCTGTTTTTT.

V is TRBV5-4 and J is TRBJ2-1, with D tentatively TRBD2 (5 bases). The CDR3 length is 15 residues. Deletions cut 4 bases from V and 1 base from J, with 12 bases between. Germline CDR1 is SGHNT and CDR2 is YYREEE (reference sequence). The CDR3, as DNA: TGTGCCAGCAGCCGGGAAAGCTCATCCTACAATGAGCAGTTCTTC. It specifies CASSRESSSYNEQFF.

This chain joins TRBV5-1 and TRBJ2-7; TRBD2 agrees at 10 bases. The CDR3 has 15 amino acids. V trimming: 1 base; J trimming: 3 bases; junction bases outside the gene matches: 4. Germline values: CDR1 SGHRS, CDR2 YFSETQ. The CDR3 nucleotides read TGCGCCAGCAGCTTGACTAGCGGGGCACTCTACGAGCAGTACTTC. This translates into CASSLTSGALYEQYF.

The CDR3 region is CASGEGWAPQNNEQFF. For the CDR3, the DNA is TGCGCCAGCGGGGAGGGCTGGGCCCCTCAAAACAATGAGCAGTTCTTC. The chain joins TRBV5-1 to TRBJ2-1, with 7 bases lining up with TRBD2. The V gene end was trimmed by 7 bases and the J gene end by 5 bases; junction bases not matched to a gene: 15. The CDR3 totals 16 residues. Germline V gene data show CDR1 as SGHRS and CDR2 as YFSETQ.

V usage is TRBV6-6 and J usage is TRBJ2-7; tentatively, D is TRBD2 (5 bases). CDR3 length: 14 amino acids. Germline CDR1 is MNHNY and CDR2 is SVGAGI (reference sequence). Trimming removed 5 bases at V and 0 bases at J, with 11 bases between. The CDR3 loop reads CASSLKGSSYEQYF. Here the CDR3 DNA reads TGTGCCAGCAGTCTGAAAGGGAGCTCCTACGAGCAGTACTTC.

The gene calls are TRBV28 and TRBJ1-4; a weak D match, TRBD1 (6 bases). Germline V lookup: CDR1 MDHEN, CDR2 SYDVKM. The CDR3 length is 16 residues. Between the trimmed V and J ends, which lost 2 bases and 3 bases, there was a span of 13 bases. Written as DNA, the CDR3 is TGTGCCAGCAGTTTAGGGGGGGCCTCAGCTAATGAAAAACTGTTTTTT. Amino acids: CASSLGGASANEKLFF.

Written as DNA, the CDR3 is TGTGCCAGCAGCGTAGAAGCGGGGGGGGCCGGGGAGCTGTTTTTT. Residues: CASSVEAGGAGELFF. The chain joins TRBV9 to TRBJ2-2, with TRBD2 matching 10 bases. Germline assignment: CDR1 SGDLS and CDR2 YYNGEE. The CDR3 spans 15 residues. V shed 0 bases, J shed 6 bases, and the junction held 2 bases outside the gene matches.

The chain links TRBV11-3 to TRBJ2-3, with 7 bases that match TRBD2. This CDR3 is 14 amino acids long. V lost 3 bases and J lost 6; bases outside the gene matches: 6. Germline lookup yields CDR1 SGHNT and CDR2 YENEEA. CDR3 nucleotide sequence: TGTGCCAGCAGCTTCGGACTAGTTACGGATACGCAGTATTTT. Amino acids: CASSFGLVTDTQYF.

The chain uses TRBV19 and TRBJ2-7; weak D call: TRBD2 (6 bases). CDR3 length equals 13 residues. Per the germline V gene, CDR1 is LNHDA and CDR2 is SQIVND (reference sequence). Deletions cut 4 bases from V and 3 bases from J, with 10 bases between. In DNA form, the CDR3 reads TGTGCCAGTAGTAGGGACTCCGACTACGAGCAGTACTTC. Amino acid sequence: CASSRDSDYEQYF.

This clone was seen only once. The chain has TRBV6-1 and TRBJ2-7; D uncertain. Germline values: CDR1 MNHNS, CDR2 SASEGT. V lost 7 bases to trimming and J lost 4 bases, with 5 bases between them. The CDR3 runs to 10 residues. The CDR3 DNA is TGTGCCAGCACGGAGTACGAGCAGTACTTC. It translates to CASTEYEQYF.

This chain uses TRBV28 with TRBJ2-7, with TRBD1 matching 12 bases. Germline-derived CDR1 and CDR2 are MDHEN and SYDVKM. The junction had 8 bases not matched to a gene; V was cut back by 5 bases and J by 3 bases. The CDR3 has 16 amino acids. CDR3 sequence (DNA): TGTGCCAGCAGTGTAAGTGGGACAGGGGGCTTCTACGAGCAGTACTTC. Amino acids: CASSVSGTGGFYEQYF. The variable domain in full, with the rest retrieved from reference TRBV28 and TRBJ2-7, is DVKVTQSSRYLVKRTGEKVFLECVQDMDHENMFWYRQDPGLGLRLIYFSYDVKMKEKGDIPEGYSVSREKKERFSLILESASTNQTSMYLCASSVSGTGGFYEQYFGPGTRLTVT.

J is TRBJ2-3 and V is TRBV20-1, with unresolved D. The germline CDR1 and CDR2 sequences are DFQATT and SNEGSKA (reference sequence). CDR3 length equals 11 residues. Trimming stripped 5 bases from V and 2 bases from J, with 5 bases between. The CDR3 DNA sequence: TGCAGTGCTCTATACACAGATACGCAGTATTTT. Translation gives CSALYTDTQYF.

The genes are TRBV7-9 and TRBJ1-4; 7 bases match TRBD1. The CDR3 is 13 residues long. CDR1 is SEHNR and CDR2 is FQNEAQ in the germline V gene (reference sequence). V was clipped by 5 bases and J by 17 bases; unmatched bases: 14. CDR3 DNA sequence: TGTGCCAGCAGCAAACAGTCGGGGGACAGAACTTTTTTT. This encodes CASSKQSGDRTFF.

The chain's CDR3 is CASRSSSETGKNEKLFF. For the CDR3, the DNA is TGTGCCAGCAGGAGCTCTAGCGAGACAGGGAAGAATGAAAAACTGTTTTTT. The V call is TRBV7-9, the J call TRBJ1-4; 7 bases map to TRBD1. Germline assignment: CDR1 SEHNR and CDR2 FQNEAQ (reference sequence). CDR3 length: 17 amino acids. The V segment lost 6 bases and the J segment 5 bases; nucleotides outside the gene matches: 15.

The rearrangement uses TRBV28 and TRBJ2-3; the D gene is possibly TRBD2 (6 bases). V was cut by 6 bases and J by 5 bases, with 18 bases left in between. CDR3 length: 15 residues. The germline V gene encodes CDR1 MDHEN and CDR2 SYDVKM. CDR3 region: CASRPFGQGGDTQYF. CDR3 bases: TGTGCCAGCAGGCCCTTTGGGCAGGGAGGAGATACGCAGTATTTT.

This chain uses TRBV28 with TRBJ2-7; TRBD1 matches at 7 bases. Germline loops: CDR1 MDHEN, CDR2 SYDVKM. V lost 7 bases, J lost 6 bases, and 9 bases stayed unmatched. This CDR3 contains 13 residues. The CDR3 region is CASMVTGSGEQYF. CDR3 nucleotide sequence: TGTGCCAGCATGGTGACAGGGTCGGGCGAGCAGTACTTC.

The chain employs TRBV27 and TRBJ1-1, with D hard to call. The CDR3 is 16 amino acids. Germline V gene data show CDR1 as MNHEY and CDR2 as SMNVEV (reference sequence). The V and J ends lost 5 bases and 6 bases respectively, with 22 bases between them. The CDR3 is CASSRERERVGSEAFF. CDR3 in DNA: TGTGCCAGCAGTCGTGAGCGGGAAAGGGTTGGGTCTGAAGCTTTCTTT.